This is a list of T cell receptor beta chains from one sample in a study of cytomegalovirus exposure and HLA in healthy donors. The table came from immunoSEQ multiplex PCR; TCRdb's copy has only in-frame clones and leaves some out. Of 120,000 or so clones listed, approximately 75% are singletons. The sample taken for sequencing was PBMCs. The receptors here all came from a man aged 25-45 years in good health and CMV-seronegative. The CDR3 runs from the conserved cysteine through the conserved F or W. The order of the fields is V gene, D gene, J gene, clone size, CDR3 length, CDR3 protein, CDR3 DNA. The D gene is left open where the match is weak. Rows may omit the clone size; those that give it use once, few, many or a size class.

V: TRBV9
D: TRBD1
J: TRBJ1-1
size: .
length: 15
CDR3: CASSAGDSLNTEAFF
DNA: TGTGCCAGCAGCGCGGGGGACAGCCTGAACACTGAAGCTTTCTTT

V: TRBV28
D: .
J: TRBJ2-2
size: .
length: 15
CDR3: CASTVGLRDTGELFF
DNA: TGTGCCAGCACCGTTGGACTAAGAGACACCGGGGAGCTGTTTTTT

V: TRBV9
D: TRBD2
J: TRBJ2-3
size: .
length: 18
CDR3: CASSVGGSGGRRSDTQYF
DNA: TGTGCCAGCAGCGTAGGAGGTAGCGGGGGGCGTAGATCAGATACGCAGTATTTT

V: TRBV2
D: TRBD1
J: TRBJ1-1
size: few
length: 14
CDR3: CASSGGDRGTEAFF
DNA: TGTGCCAGCAGTGGGGGGGACAGGGGCACTGAAGCTTTCTTT

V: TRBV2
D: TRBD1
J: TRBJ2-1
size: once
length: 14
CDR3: CASIPDRDYNEQFF
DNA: TGTGCCAGCATACCGGACAGGGACTACAATGAGCAGTTCTTC

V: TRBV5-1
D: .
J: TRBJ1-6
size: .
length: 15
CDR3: CASSSQGPYNSPLHF
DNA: TGCGCCAGCAGCTCGCAGGGCCCCTATAATTCACCCCTCCACTTT

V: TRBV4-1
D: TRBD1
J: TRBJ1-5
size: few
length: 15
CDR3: CASSRSTGNNQPQHF
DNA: TGCGCCAGCAGCCGCTCGACAGGGAACAATCAGCCCCAGCATTTT

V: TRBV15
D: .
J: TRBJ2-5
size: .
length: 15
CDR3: CATSRDTRAQETQYF
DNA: TGTGCCACCAGCAGAGATACCAGGGCCCAAGAGACCCAGTACTTC

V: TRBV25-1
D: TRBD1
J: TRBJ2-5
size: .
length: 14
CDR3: CASSEGQDQETQYF
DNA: TGTGCCAGCAGTGAGGGACAGGATCAAGAGACCCAGTACTTC

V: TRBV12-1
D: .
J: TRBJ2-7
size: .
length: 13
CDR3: CASSLYRVYEQYF
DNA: TGTGCCAGCAGCTTATACAGAGTCTACGAGCAGTACTTC

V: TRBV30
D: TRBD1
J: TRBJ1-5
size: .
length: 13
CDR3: CAYSGTGGRPQHF
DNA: TGTGCTTACTCCGGGACAGGGGGCCGGCCCCAGCATTTT

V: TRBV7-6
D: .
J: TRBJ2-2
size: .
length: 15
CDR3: CASSASGLVTGEPFF
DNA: TGTGCCAGCAGCGCCTCGGGACTGGTCACCGGGGAGCCGTTTTTT

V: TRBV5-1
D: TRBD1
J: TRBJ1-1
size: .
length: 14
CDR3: CASSIGTGSLEAFF
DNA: TGCGCCAGCAGCATCGGGACAGGGTCACTTGAAGCTTTCTTT

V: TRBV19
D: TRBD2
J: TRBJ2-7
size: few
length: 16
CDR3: CASTPGGGGVLYEQYF
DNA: TGTGCCAGTACCCCAGGAGGCGGGGGTGTTCTCTACGAGCAGTACTTC

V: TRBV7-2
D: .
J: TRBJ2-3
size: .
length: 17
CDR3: CASSLKLFSRGTDTQYF
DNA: TGTGCCAGCAGCTTGAAATTGTTTTCCCGGGGCACAGATACGCAGTATTTT

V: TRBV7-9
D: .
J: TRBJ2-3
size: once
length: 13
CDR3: CASSFGTSYTQYF
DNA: TGTGCCAGCAGCTTCGGGACATCCTATACGCAGTATTTT

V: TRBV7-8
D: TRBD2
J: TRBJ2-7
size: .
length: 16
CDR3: CASSLAPAGGSYEQYF
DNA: TGTGCCAGCAGCTTAGCTCCAGCGGGGGGCTCCTACGAGCAGTACTTC

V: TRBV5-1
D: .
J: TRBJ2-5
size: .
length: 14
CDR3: CASSLGQQGETQYF
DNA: TGCGCCAGCAGCTTGGGACAGCAGGGAGAGACCCAGTACTTC

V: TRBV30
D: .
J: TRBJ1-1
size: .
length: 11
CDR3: CAWSLNSEAFF
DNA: TGTGCCTGGAGCTTAAACTCTGAAGCTTTCTTT

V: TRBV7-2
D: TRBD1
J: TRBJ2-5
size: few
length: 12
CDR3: CASSRQGETQYF
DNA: TGTGCCAGCAGCCGACAGGGGGAGACCCAGTACTTC

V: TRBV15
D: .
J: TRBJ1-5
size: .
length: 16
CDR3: CATTRDKVPLGQPQHF
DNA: TGTGCCACCACCCGGGACAAAGTCCCCCTGGGTCAGCCCCAGCATTTT

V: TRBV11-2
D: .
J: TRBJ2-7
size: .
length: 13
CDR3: CASSFGQTHEQYF
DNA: TGTGCCAGCAGCTTCGGACAGACTCACGAGCAGTACTTC

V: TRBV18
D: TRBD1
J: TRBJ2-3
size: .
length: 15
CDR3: CASSPGTGFPDTQYF
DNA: TGTGCCAGCTCACCAGGGACAGGGTTTCCAGATACGCAGTATTTT